A selection of T cell receptor beta chains follows, all from one sample in a study of molecular identifiers for immune sequencing clone quantification. Using its own MiXCR run on the PCR reads, TCRdb lists one record per CDR3 protein. The sample has approximately 550,000 distinct CDR3 sequences; about a fifth are singletons. The sample taken for sequencing was naive CD8+ T cells from blood, with Jurkat cell RNA spiked in. The source of these receptors is a human donor in good health. Some libraries in this study had Jurkat cell RNA spiked in. The CDR3 runs from the conserved cysteine through the conserved F or W. The D gene is left open where the match is weak. Size values are once, few and many counts, or a class for expanded clones, and some rows have none.

TRBV7-2	.	TRBJ2-5	many	CASSETRIETQYF	TGTGCCAGCAGCGAGACTAGGATAGAGACCCAGTACTTC
TRBV28	.	TRBJ2-2	many	CASQSLGELFF	TGTGCCAGCCAATCTCTCGGGGAGCTGTTTTTT
TRBV10-1	TRBD2	TRBJ2-5	many	CASSESAGDQETQYF	TGCGCCAGCAGTGAGTCAGCGGGGGACCAAGAGACCCAGTACTTC
TRBV13	TRBD1	TRBJ1-6	.	CASSLRDSNSPLHF	TGTGCCAGCAGCTTAAGGGACAGTAATTCACCCCTCCACTTT
TRBV6-2/TRBV6-3	TRBD2	TRBJ2-7	few	CASTIAGLTYEQYF	TGTGCCAGCACTATAGCGGGTCTAACCTACGAGCAGTACTTC
TRBV12-5	.	TRBJ2-7	few	CASGLGLGVEQYF	TGTGCTAGTGGTTTGGGCCTCGGGGTCGAGCAGTACTTC
TRBV7-8	TRBD2	TRBJ2-1	.	CASSPGGTGSYNEQFF	TGTGCCAGCAGCCCGGGAGGAACGGGGTCTTACAATGAGCAGTTCTTC
TRBV29-1	TRBD1	TRBJ1-1	many	CSVAGTDMNTEAFF	TGCAGCGTCGCCGGGACAGATATGAACACTGAAGCTTTCTTT
TRBV9	.	TRBJ2-2	many	CASSSRQYGELFF	TGTGCCAGCAGCTCACGACAGTACGGGGAGCTGTTTTTT
TRBV30	TRBD1	TRBJ1-5	.	CACQGGDQPQHF	TGTGCCTGCCAGGGGGGTGACCAGCCCCAGCATTTT
TRBV3-1	.	TRBJ2-3	.	CASSQALDTQYF	TGTGCCAGCAGCCAAGCGTTGGATACGCAGTATTTT
TRBV25-1	.	TRBJ2-7	many	CASSLQDPYEQYF	TGTGCCAGCAGTCTGCAGGACCCCTACGAGCAGTACTTC
TRBV6-2/TRBV6-3	.	TRBJ2-1	.	CASSPFRGGYNEQFF	TGTGCCAGCAGCCCGTTTAGGGGGGGCTACAATGAGCAGTTCTTC
TRBV19	.	TRBJ2-1	.	CASSQGAINEQFF	TGTGCCAGTAGTCAGGGCGCGATCAATGAGCAGTTCTTC
TRBV7-6	.	TRBJ1-1	few	CASSLDDGQNTEAFF	TGTGCCAGCAGCTTAGACGACGGGCAGAACACTGAAGCTTTCTTT
TRBV7-9	TRBD2	TRBJ2-2	.	CASSPRTSGGTGELFF	TGTGCCAGCAGCCCAAGGACTAGCGGGGGAACCGGGGAGCTGTTTTTT
TRBV12-3/TRBV12-4	.	TRBJ1-2	.	CASSPTSRGGYTF	TGTGCCAGCAGTCCCACATCACGGGGTGGCTACACCTTC
TRBV7-9	.	TRBJ2-1	.	CASSFTQEQFF	TGTGCCAGCAGCTTTACCCAGGAGCAGTTCTTC
TRBV29-1	.	TRBJ1-5	many	CSVVMSGGQTGERPQHF	TGCAGCGTTGTCATGTCGGGGGGACAAACCGGGGAGCGGCCCCAGCATTTT
TRBV4-1	.	TRBJ2-4	.	CASGHGQSAKNIQYF	TGCGCCAGCGGCCACGGACAGTCAGCCAAAAACATTCAGTACTTC
TRBV6-2/TRBV6-3	TRBD2	TRBJ2-7	few	CASTWTSGGYEQYF	TGTGCCAGCACCTGGACTAGCGGGGGATACGAGCAGTACTTC
TRBV14	.	TRBJ1-1	.	CASGPWTGSEAFF	TGTGCCAGCGGCCCCTGGACGGGCTCTGAAGCTTTCTTT
TRBV5-1	.	TRBJ2-1	.	CASSLAPGGYQFF	TGCGCCAGCAGCTTGGCGCCAGGAGGTTATCAGTTCTTC
TRBV30	.	TRBJ2-5	.	CAWSVEVVAQHF	TGTGCCTGGAGTGTGGAAGTTGTTGCCCAGCACTTC
TRBV25-1	.	TRBJ1-4	.	CASRGGEKLFF	TGTGCCAGCAGGGGTGGTGAAAAACTGTTTTTT
TRBV20-1	.	TRBJ2-1	.	CSPLGAAEGEQFF	TGCAGTCCTCTGGGGGCGGCTGAGGGCGAGCAGTTCTTC
TRBV19	.	TRBJ1-5	.	CAATGGVNQPQHF	TGTGCCGCAACGGGGGGGGTCAATCAGCCCCAGCATTTT
TRBV24-1	.	TRBJ2-3	many	CATSDSSSGGTDTQYF	TGTGCCACCAGTGATAGTAGCTCCGGGGGCACAGATACGCAGTATTTT
TRBV2	.	TRBJ2-5	many	CASSNDQETQYF	TGTGCCAGCAGTAACGACCAAGAGACCCAGTACTTC
TRBV7-9	TRBD2	TRBJ2-7	.	CASGSAGGPHEQYF	TGTGCCAGCGGGTCAGCGGGAGGGCCCCACGAGCAGTACTTC
TRBV6-2/TRBV6-3	.	TRBJ1-2	.	CASSPPGINYGYTF	TGTGCCAGCAGCCCCCCAGGGATTAACTATGGCTACACCTTC
TRBV12-3/TRBV12-4	.	TRBJ1-1	few	CASSLTEKGTEAFF	TGTGCCAGCAGTTTAACCGAAAAGGGAACTGAAGCTTTCTTT
TRBV4-1	.	TRBJ1-1	once	CASSPRPGLNTEALF	TGCGCCAGCAGCCCCCGACCAGGCCTGAACACTGAAGCTCTCTTT
TRBV20-1	TRBD1	TRBJ2-7	few	CSARDRDRVPYERYF	TGCAGTGCTAGGGACCGGGACAGAGTCCCCTACGAGCGGTACTTC
TRBV10-3	.	TRBJ1-3	many	CAISESGWGNTIYF	TGTGCCATCAGTGAGTCCGGATGGGGAAACACCATATATTTT
TRBV7-9	.	TRBJ2-5	many	CASSSLTEQETQYF	TGTGCCAGCAGCTCGCTGACGGAGCAAGAGACCCAGTACTTC
TRBV4-1	.	TRBJ2-7	many	CASSQDFSYEQYF	TGCGCCAGCAGCCAAGATTTCAGCTACGAGCAGTACTTC
TRBV6-8	.	TRBJ1-6	many	CASPTFRGSESPLHF	TGTGCCAGCCCTACGTTCAGGGGTTCGGAGTCACCCCTCCACTTT
TRBV24-1	.	TRBJ2-5	few	CATSLGEFGLNEETQYF	TGTGCCACCAGTCTAGGCGAATTCGGGCTTAACGAAGAGACCCAGTACTTC
TRBV27	.	TRBJ1-6	.	CASSPGGGLNSPLHF	TGTGCCAGCAGTCCTGGGGGGGGACTGAATTCACCCCTCCACTTT
TRBV4-3	.	TRBJ2-5	.	CASSPSEGGEFRAQYF	TGCGCCAGCAGCCCCTCCGAGGGGGGCGAATTCAGGGCCCAGTACTTC
TRBV5-6	TRBD1	TRBJ1-1	.	CASSLTTGVTEAFF	TGTGCCAGCAGCTTGACGACAGGGGTCACTGAAGCTTTCTTT